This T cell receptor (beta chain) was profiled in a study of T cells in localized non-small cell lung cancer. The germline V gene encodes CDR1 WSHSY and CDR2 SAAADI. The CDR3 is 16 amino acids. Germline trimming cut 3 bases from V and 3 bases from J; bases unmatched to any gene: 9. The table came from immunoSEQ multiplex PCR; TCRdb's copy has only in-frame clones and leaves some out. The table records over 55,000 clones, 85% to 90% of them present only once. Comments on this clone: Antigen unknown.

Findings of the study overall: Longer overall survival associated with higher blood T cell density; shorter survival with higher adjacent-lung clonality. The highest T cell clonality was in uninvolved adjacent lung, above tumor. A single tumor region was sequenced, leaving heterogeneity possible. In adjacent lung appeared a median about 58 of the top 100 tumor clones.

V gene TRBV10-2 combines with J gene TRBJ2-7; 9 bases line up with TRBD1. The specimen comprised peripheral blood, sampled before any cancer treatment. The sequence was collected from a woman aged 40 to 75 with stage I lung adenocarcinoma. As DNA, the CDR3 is TGCGCCAGCAGTGACCCCGGGACAGGGAAAGTCTACGAGCAGTACTTC. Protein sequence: CASSDPGTGKVYEQYF.